These 30 T cell receptor beta chains share one sample of origin, sequenced in a study of blood T cell repertoires in COVID-19. Using immunoSEQ multiplex PCR, the repertoire was profiled, and TCRdb retains in-frame clones only, with some absent. The sample contains 300,000 to 450,000 clones, around 87% of which appear only once. Specimen: peripheral blood. Every receptor here comes from a woman aged 30 to 39 with COVID-19, enrolled during active disease.

The chain links TRBV30 to TRBJ2-1; the match to TRBD2 covers 8 bases. The germline V gene has CDR1 GTSNPN and CDR2 SVGIG (reference sequence). The CDR3 consists of 14 residues. V lost 3 bases, J lost 10 bases, and 11 bases stayed unmatched. CDR3 DNA: TGTGCCTGGAGCGGGAGGGAGAGTCCCCTCGAGCAGTTCTTC. It yields the protein CAWSGRESPLEQFF.

The chain combines TRBV2 with TRBJ2-3; 9 bases align to TRBD1. Trimming took 3 bases from V and 6 from J; bases not matched to a gene: 13. The CDR3 is 17 amino acids. Per germline, CDR1 SNHLY and CDR2 FYNNEI. The CDR3 loop is CASSDPIRTGDPDTQYF. CDR3 DNA: TGTGCCAGCAGTGACCCCATCCGGACAGGGGACCCCGATACGCAGTATTTT. The variable domain in full, with the rest retrieved from reference TRBV2 and TRBJ2-3, is EPEVTQTPSHQVTQMGQEVILRCVPISNHLYFYWYRQILGQKVEFLVSFYNNEISEKSEIFDDQFSVERPDGSNFTLKIRSTKLEDSAMYFCASSDPIRTGDPDTQYFGPGTRLTVL.

The chain uses TRBV6-5 and TRBJ2-7; 7 bases agree with TRBD1. The CDR3 is made up of 16 amino acids. The ends lost 0 bases at V and 0 bases at J; junction bases unmatched: 5. The germline V gene encodes CDR1 MNHEY and CDR2 SVGAGI. This chain's CDR3 is CASSYSRRDSSYEQYF. CDR3 nucleotides: TGTGCCAGCAGTTACTCGAGACGGGACAGCTCCTACGAGCAGTACTTC.

J is TRBJ2-1 and V is TRBV28, with D unclear. The CDR3 is 12 amino acids. CDR1 is MDHEN and CDR2 is SYDVKM in the germline V gene. Trimming took off 6 bases at V and 12 bases at J, with 15 bases between the two ends. CDR3 nucleotides: TGTGCCAGCAGCCAACCTATGAACGGGCAGTTCTTC. Its protein is CASSQPMNGQFF.

CDR3 sequence reads: CASRLTGDYGYTF. CDR3 in DNA: TGCGCCAGCAGGTTGACAGGGGACTATGGCTACACCTTC. The genes are TRBV5-1 and TRBJ1-2; 8 nucleotides align to TRBD1. The CDR3 totals 13 residues. V dropped 5 bases and J dropped 3; count of bases not matched to a gene: 3. CDR1 and CDR2 from the germline V gene are SGHRS and YFSETQ. The full variable domain, in which reference TRBV5-1 and TRBJ1-2 provide the parts outside the CDR3, is KAGVTQTPRYLIKTRGQQVTLSCSPISGHRSVSWYQQTPGQGLQFLFEYFSETQRNKGNFPGRFSGRQFSNSRSEMNVSTLELGDSALYLCASRLTGDYGYTFGSGTRLTVV.

This CDR3 reads CASSADRGQETQYF. The CDR3 DNA follows: TGTGCCAGCAGCGCAGACAGGGGACAGGAGACCCAGTACTTC. This chain links TRBV5-4 with TRBJ2-5; 8 bases align to TRBD1. With V trimmed by 4 bases and J by 5 bases, 7 bases remained unmatched. From germline, CDR1 is SGHNT and CDR2 YYREEE (reference sequence). The CDR3 runs to 14 residues.

The rearrangement uses TRBV27 and TRBJ2-3; D may be TRBD2 (6 bases). Trimming took 6 bases from V and 7 from J, leaving 20 bases between them. There are 15 residues in the CDR3. The germline V gene encodes CDR1 MNHEY and CDR2 SMNVEV (reference sequence). CDR3 bases: TGTGCCAGCAGGGAGGGGACCCCCCTGTCTTATACGCAGTATTTT. Its protein product is CASREGTPLSYTQYF.

This chain uses TRBV4-1 with TRBJ2-7; 11 bases fit TRBD2. CDR1 is MGHRA, CDR2 YSYEKL, per germline. This CDR3 comprises 15 residues. V lost 1 base to trimming and J lost 4 bases; unmatched junction nucleotides: 3. The DNA of the CDR3 is TGCGCCAGCAGCCAAGTACTAGCGGGAGTGTACGAGCAGTACTTC. Protein product: CASSQVLAGVYEQYF.

The CDR3 region is CASSAGVNGELFF. CDR3 bases: TGTGCCAGCAGTGCGGGAGTTAACGGGGAGCTGTTTTTT. V usage is TRBV2 and J usage is TRBJ2-2, with TRBD2 as a possible D gene (6 bases). Germline V lookup: CDR1 SNHLY, CDR2 FYNNEI. This CDR3 is 13 amino acids long. Trimming removed 4 bases at V and 7 bases at J, with 10 bases between.

The chain combines TRBV15 with TRBJ2-3, with D unclear. V dropped 3 bases and J dropped 3 bases, with 7 bases sitting between them. CDR3 length equals 13 residues. Germline lookup yields CDR1 LNHNV and CDR2 YYDKDF (reference sequence). The CDR3, as DNA: TGTGCCACCAGCAGCGCGTCTACAGATACGCAGTATTTT. Its protein product is CATSSASTDTQYF.

CDR3 loop: CATSRPGTGRAADTQYF. The CDR3 DNA follows: TGTGCCACCAGCAGACCTGGGACAGGGCGGGCGGCAGATACGCAGTATTTT. This sequence joins TRBV15 and TRBJ2-3, with 9 bases aligning to TRBD1. Trimming cost V 2 bases and J 4 bases; bases outside gene matches: 10. Germline CDR1 LNHNV, CDR2 YYDKDF (reference sequence). This CDR3 spans 17 amino acids.

This chain uses TRBV11-3 with TRBJ2-7; D is perhaps TRBD2 (5 bases). Germline V CDR1 and CDR2: SGHNT, YENEEA. V lost 1 base to trimming and J lost 5 bases, with 9 bases between them. The CDR3 covers 13 residues. The CDR3 bases are TGTGCCAGCAGCTTAGGGGAGCGGCACGAGCAGTACTTC. Protein product: CASSLGERHEQYF. The full variable domain, with the rest looked up from reference TRBV11-3 and TRBJ2-7, is EAGVVQSPRYKIIEKKQPVAFWCNPISGHNTLYWYLQNLGQGPELLIRYENEEAVDDSQLPKDRFSAERLKGVDSTLKIQPAELGDSAVYLCASSLGERHEQYFGPGTRLTVT.

The chain has TRBV2 and TRBJ2-2; 7 nucleotides agree with TRBD2. CDR3 length equals 14 residues. Per germline, CDR1 SNHLY and CDR2 FYNNEI. V lost 8 bases, J lost 4 bases, and 7 bases stayed unmatched. CDR3 region: CASAVVAGTGELFF. The CDR3, as DNA: TGTGCCAGCGCCGTAGTAGCGGGCACCGGGGAGCTGTTTTTT. Complete variable domain (other parts from reference TRBV2 and TRBJ2-2): EPEVTQTPSHQVTQMGQEVILRCVPISNHLYFYWYRQILGQKVEFLVSFYNNEISEKSEIFDDQFSVERPDGSNFTLKIRSTKLEDSAMYFCASAVVAGTGELFFGEGSRLTVL.

In its sample, this clone was seen once. The identical CDR3 is also encoded by other nucleotide sequences in the sample. The chain uses TRBV2 and TRBJ1-1; D is unresolved. Trimming left V 3 bases short and J 1 base short, with 9 bases between. The CDR3 has 14 amino acids. Germline assignment: CDR1 SNHLY and CDR2 FYNNEI. The CDR3 here is CASSDFRGNTEAFF. The CDR3, as DNA: TGTGCCAGCAGTGATTTTAGAGGGAACACTGAAGCTTTCTTT.

The genes are TRBV2 and TRBJ1-2; a weak D match, TRBD1 (5 bases). The CDR3 sequence is 14 residues long. The germline gives CDR1 SNHLY, CDR2 FYNNEI. The V and J ends lost 3 bases and 8 bases respectively, with 16 bases between them. CDR3 residues: CASSDQGGVFGYTF. CDR3 nucleotide sequence: TGTGCCAGCAGTGACCAGGGCGGGGTATTCGGCTACACCTTC.

This chain joins TRBV5-4 and TRBJ2-7, with 14 bases matching TRBD2. This CDR3 contains 17 residues. Losses at the gene ends were 0 bases for V and 2 bases for J; bases not matched to a gene: 4. Germline V gene sequence: CDR1 SGHNT, CDR2 YYREEE (reference sequence). CDR3 sequence reads: CASSLGLAGGKAYEQYF. The CDR3 DNA reads TGTGCCAGCAGCTTGGGACTAGCGGGAGGGAAAGCCTACGAGCAGTACTTC.

The rearrangement links TRBV10-3 to TRBJ2-3, with D possibly being TRBD1 (5 bases). Deletions cut 4 bases from V and 3 bases from J, with 8 bases between. Germline V gene data show CDR1 as ENHRY and CDR2 as SYGVKD. The CDR3 length is 13 residues. The CDR3 DNA follows: TGTGCCATCAGTGGGGGCTTGACAGATACGCAGTATTTT. Its translation: CAISGGLTDTQYF.

J is TRBJ2-2 and V is TRBV29-1, with 9 nucleotides matching TRBD1. There are 14 residues in the CDR3. Trimming removed 6 bases from V and 1 base from J; junction bases left unmatched: 3. Germline V CDR1 and CDR2: SQVTM, ANQGSEA. The CDR3 protein is CSVRDRVNTGELFF. CDR3 coding DNA: TGCAGCGTGCGGGACAGGGTGAACACCGGGGAGCTGTTTTTT.

V gene TRBV7-2 combines with J gene TRBJ2-1, with TRBD2 matching over 11 bases. The CDR3 is made up of 15 amino acids. CDR1 is SGHTA and CDR2 is FQGNSA in the germline V gene. V shed 5 bases, J shed 9 bases, and the junction held 9 bases outside the gene matches. The CDR3 coding sequence is TGTGCCAGCAGCGAAACTAGCGGGAGAGAAGGTGAGCAGTTCTTC. It yields the protein CASSETSGREGEQFF.

The chain carries TRBV7-2 and TRBJ2-7, with TRBD2 matching over 8 bases. Per germline, CDR1 SGHTA and CDR2 FQGNSA. Trimming cost V 1 base and J 7 bases; bases outside gene matches: 6. The CDR3 extends over 14 amino acids. DNA of the CDR3: TGTGCCAGCAGCTTAGACGGGAGGGTGGGAGAGCAGTACTTC. Translated: CASSLDGRVGEQYF.

This rearrangement joins TRBV21-1 to TRBJ2-5; the table's D call, TRBD1, has no DNA check behind it. TRBV21-1 is a recognized pseudogene. This CDR3 has 14 residues. The CDR3 is CASSKRQVTETQYF. The CDR3 coding sequence is TGTGCCAGCAGCAAACGACAGGTTACAGAGACCCAGTACTTC.

Comments on this clone: Germline is not matched at one junction end, which may reflect a read error. This chain connects TRBV5-1 to TRBJ2-1; 7 nucleotides match TRBD2. This CDR3 has 15 amino acids. The germline gives CDR1 SGHRS, CDR2 YFSETQ. In nucleotides, the CDR3 is TGCGCCAACAGCTCCGGGACTACCCCCTACAATGAGCAGTTCTTC. Its translation is CANSSGTTPYNEQFF.

This chain connects TRBV6-5 to TRBJ2-5; the D gene is possibly TRBD2 (5 bases). CDR1 is MNHEY and CDR2 is SVGAGI in the germline V gene. V was shortened by 3 bases and J by 4 bases, with 9 bases between the two germline ends. The CDR3 spans 13 residues. For the CDR3, the DNA is TGTGCCAGCAGTTATGATGGAGGAGAGACCCAGTACTTC. Encoded protein: CASSYDGGETQYF.

This clone is a singleton in its sample. The chain combines TRBV5-4 with TRBJ2-7; the match to TRBD2 covers 9 bases. The germline V gene encodes CDR1 SGHNT and CDR2 YYREEE (reference sequence). With 5 bases clipped from V and 5 bases from J, the junction kept 8 bases outside the gene matches. The CDR3 spans 14 residues. CDR3 DNA: TGTGCCAGCAGGGCGGGGGGGTTTAACCACGAGCAGTACTTC. It is translated as CASRAGGFNHEQYF. The complete variable domain, with remaining parts taken from reference TRBV5-4 and TRBJ2-7, reads ETGVTQSPTHLIKTRGQQVTLRCSSQSGHNTVSWYQQALGQGPQFIFQYYREEENGRGNFPPRFSGLQFPNYSSELNVNALELDDSALYLCASRAGGFNHEQYFGPGTRLTVT.

The chain is built from TRBV4-1 and TRBJ2-1; the D gene is possibly TRBD2 (6 bases). V was pared by 1 base and J by 3 bases, with 7 bases between. This CDR3 contains 14 residues. Germline V gene sequence: CDR1 MGHRA, CDR2 YSYEKL. The CDR3 nucleotides are TGCGCCAGCAGCCAAGGAGCGGGCTACAATGAGCAGTTCTTC. Encoded protein: CASSQGAGYNEQFF.

This clone was observed a few times. This chain connects TRBV2 to TRBJ2-2; no clear D gene. CDR1 and CDR2 from the germline V gene are SNHLY and FYNNEI. Trimming cost V 2 bases and J 8 bases, with 9 bases left between them. This CDR3 comprises 13 residues. The CDR3 DNA reads as TGTGCCAGCAGTGAACTACGTTCGGGGGAGCTGTTTTTT. Amino acid sequence: CASSELRSGELFF.

The J gene is TRBJ2-4, the V gene TRBV24-1, with a tentative D call TRBD2 (6 bases). Trimming took 6 bases from V and 7 from J, leaving 12 bases between them. Germline values: CDR1 KGHDR, CDR2 SFDVKD. The CDR3 extends over 13 amino acids. The CDR3 spells CATSTPGDNIQYF. The CDR3, as DNA: TGTGCCACCAGTACGCCGGGAGATAACATTCAGTACTTC.

This rearrangement joins TRBV30 to TRBJ2-6; 7 bases match TRBD1. Germline assignment: CDR1 GTSNPN and CDR2 SVGIG (reference sequence). The CDR3 is made up of 14 amino acids. Trimming took 3 bases from V and 7 from J; bases not matched to a gene: 6. CDR3 region: CAWRKTGKANVLTF. The CDR3 DNA reads as TGTGCCTGGAGAAAGACAGGGAAAGCCAACGTCCTGACTTTC.

The rearrangement joins TRBV11-2 to TRBJ1-2; 8 nucleotides agree with TRBD1. Germline V lookup: CDR1 SGHAT, CDR2 FQNNGV. Unmatched junction bases numbered 5, after V lost 4 bases and J lost 4 bases. This CDR3 is built from 14 residues. CDR3: CASSSRGPRYGYTF. Here the CDR3 DNA reads TGTGCCAGCAGCTCCAGGGGGCCTCGCTATGGCTACACCTTC.

This chain connects TRBV4-3 to TRBJ2-1; 13 bases map to TRBD2. The J segment lost 0 bases and the V segment lost 3 bases, leaving 2 bases of the junction unmatched. CDR1 and CDR2 (germline): LGHNA, YSLEER. The length of the CDR3 is 17 residues. CDR3 sequence: CASSHRTSGSSYNEQFF. CDR3 nucleotides: TGCGCCAGCAGCCACCGGACTAGCGGGAGCTCCTACAATGAGCAGTTCTTC.